The 25 T cell receptor beta chains given below trace back to one sample, sequenced in a study of T cell responses to AZD1222 COVID-19 vaccine. Here immunoSEQ multiplex PCR was the method, and the copy in TCRdb shows in-frame clones only, minus some. The sample shows 150,000 to 200,000 clones, under 95% of them seen only once. The sequences come from peripheral blood, collected 28 days after the second AZD1222 dose. The receptor source for this set is an adult who received the AZD1222 COVID-19 vaccine.

The chain combines TRBV7-8 with TRBJ1-5; 8 bases fit TRBD1. Trimming at V came to 6 bases and at J to 1 base, leaving 5 bases not matched to a gene. In germline, CDR1 is SGHVS, CDR2 FQNEAQ. The CDR3 has 15 amino acids. The CDR3, as DNA: TGTGCCAGCAGTTCGGACAGGGCCAGCAATCAGCCCCAGCATTTT. It is translated as CASSSDRASNQPQHF.

The CDR3 DNA sequence: TGTGCCAGCAGTCCGCTCCTGAACTCCTACGAGCAGTACTTC. This encodes CASSPLLNSYEQYF. This chain connects TRBV27 to TRBJ2-7; D gene uncertain. V lost 5 bases and J 0 bases, leaving 11 bases between the germline ends. The CDR3 totals 14 residues. CDR1 is MNHEY and CDR2 is SMNVEV in the germline V gene (reference sequence).

The chain is built from TRBV28 and TRBJ2-7, with D maybe TRBD1 (6 bases). V lost 2 bases, J lost 3 bases, and 26 bases lay in between. Germline V gene data show CDR1 as MDHEN and CDR2 as SYDVKM. The CDR3 consists of 19 residues. CDR3 amino acids: CASSLRYRAIGQHLYEQYF. CDR3 sequence (DNA): TGTGCCAGCAGTTTAAGGTATAGGGCGATCGGACAGCACCTCTACGAGCAGTACTTC.

This clone showed up just once. The chain recombines TRBV28 with TRBJ1-1; TRBD1 is a possible D gene (6 bases). This CDR3 is built from 13 residues. V lost 7 bases, J lost 6 bases, and 15 bases lay in between. Germline CDR1 MDHEN, CDR2 SYDVKM. The CDR3 protein is CASTSGGRAEAFF. The CDR3 DNA reads as TGTGCCAGCACCAGCGGGGGGCGGGCTGAAGCTTTCTTT.

V and J are TRBV5-5 and TRBJ2-1; 10 bases agree with TRBD1. Germline loops: CDR1 SGHKS, CDR2 YYEKEE (reference sequence). V shed 4 bases, J shed 6 bases, and the junction held 13 bases outside the gene matches. The CDR3 spans 17 residues. The CDR3 spells CASSIGTGVLGSNEQFF. CDR3 nucleotides: TGTGCCAGCAGCATTGGGACAGGGGTTTTAGGTAGCAATGAGCAGTTCTTC.

This chain joins TRBV7-8 and TRBJ1-5; D is undetermined. This CDR3 is 14 amino acids long. Trimming removed 5 bases from V and 4 bases from J, with 12 bases in between. CDR1 and CDR2 (germline): SGHVS, FQNEAQ. The CDR3 coding sequence is TGTGCCAGCAGCAACCGGACGTTGAATCAGCCCCAGCATTTT. It specifies CASSNRTLNQPQHF.

V and J are TRBV6-5 and TRBJ2-7; D is undetermined. Trimming removed 6 bases from V and 5 bases from J, with 11 bases in between. This CDR3 has 12 residues. Germline assignment: CDR1 MNHEY and CDR2 SVGAGI. CDR3: CASSLNRDEQYF. For the CDR3, the DNA is TGTGCCAGCAGCCTAAACAGAGACGAGCAGTACTTC.

CDR3 amino acids: CASRTGAGNTEAFF. The CDR3 coding sequence is TGTGCCAGCAGAACAGGGGCAGGGAACACTGAAGCTTTCTTT. This chain links TRBV7-2 with TRBJ1-1, with TRBD1 matching 7 bases. The CDR3 contains 14 residues. From germline, CDR1 is SGHTA and CDR2 FQGNSA. V lost 6 bases, J lost 1 base, and 5 bases stayed unmatched. Together with reference TRBV7-2 and TRBJ1-1, the CDR3 gives the full variable domain: GAGVSQSPSNKVTEKGKDVELRCDPISGHTALYWYRQSLGQGLEFLIYFQGNSAPDKSGLPSDRFSAERTGGSVSTLTIQRTQQEDSAVYLCASRTGAGNTEAFFGQGTRLTVV.

There are a few counts of this clone. The chain carries TRBV4-2 and TRBJ1-5; TRBD1 matches 8 bases. CDR1 and CDR2 (germline): LGHNA, YNFKEQ. Unmatched junction bases numbered 9, after V lost 1 base and J lost 4 bases. The length of the CDR3 is 17 residues. CDR3 nucleotides: TGTGCCAGCAGCCAAGCCCCCCAAGGACAGGGAAATCAGCCCCAGCATTTT. It specifies CASSQAPQGQGNQPQHF.

This clone was counted a single time. CDR3 nucleotide sequence: TGCAGCGTGACAAGGGGATCTGGAAACACCATATATTTT. Its protein product is CSVTRGSGNTIYF. V and J are TRBV29-1 and TRBJ1-3; D is perhaps TRBD1 (5 bases). Germline V gives CDR1 SQVTM, CDR2 ANQGSEA. The CDR3 is 13 amino acids. Trimming shortened V by 6 bases and J by 1 base, and 10 bases separated the two germline ends.

The chain combines TRBV7-9 with TRBJ2-7; D is possibly TRBD2 (5 bases). V lost 1 base, J lost 5 bases, and 9 bases lay in between. CDR1 and CDR2 (germline): SEHNR, FQNEAQ (reference sequence). This CDR3 region has 13 residues. In DNA, the CDR3 is TGTGCCAGCAGCTTAGGAGGGTTGGACGAGCAGTACTTC. Its protein is CASSLGGLDEQYF.

J is TRBJ2-7 and V is TRBV19; D is possibly TRBD2 (5 bases). Trimming shortened V by 6 bases and J by 4 bases, and 10 bases separated the two germline ends. The CDR3 loop spans 12 amino acids. CDR1 and CDR2 from the germline V gene are LNHDA and SQIVND (reference sequence). The CDR3 reads CASSGERYEQYF. The CDR3 DNA follows: TGTGCCAGTAGCGGGGAGCGATACGAGCAGTACTTC.

The chain joins TRBV4-3 to TRBJ2-2; possibly TRBD1 or TRBD2 for D (6 bases each). CDR1 and CDR2 (germline): LGHNA, YSLEER. The V and J ends lost 5 bases and 1 base respectively, with 20 bases between them. The CDR3 consists of 18 residues. For the CDR3, the DNA is TGCGCCAGCAGCGGGGGGATTGGGGGACACCAGAACACCGGGGAGCTGTTTTTT. It encodes CASSGGIGGHQNTGELFF.

V usage is TRBV5-1 and J usage is TRBJ1-2; TRBD1 matches at 10 bases. Trimming cost V 3 bases and J 1 base; bases outside gene matches: 3. Germline CDR1 is SGHRS and CDR2 is YFSETQ. This CDR3 comprises 15 residues. The CDR3 here is CASSWGQGNNYGYTF. The CDR3 DNA reads TGCGCCAGCAGCTGGGGACAGGGGAATAACTATGGCTACACCTTC.

CDR3 sequence (DNA): TGTGCCAGCAGCCGACGGGACTATGGCTACACCTTC. Translating gives CASSRRDYGYTF. The chain recombines TRBV25-1 with TRBJ1-2; no clear D. The CDR3 covers 12 residues. Trimming removed 6 bases at V and 3 bases at J, with 8 bases between. CDR1 and CDR2 from the germline V gene are MGHDK and SYGVNS.

A word on this clone: A read error may account for a junction end that differs from germline. This specimen includes other DNA sequences encoding the same CDR3. The V gene is TRBV11-3, the J gene TRBJ2-1, with 7 nucleotides matching TRBD2. The germline gives CDR1 SGHNT, CDR2 YENEEA. This CDR3 comprises 13 residues. CDR3 DNA: TGTGCTAGCAGCTTAAGTCTAGCGGATGAGCAGTTCTTC. This translates into CASSLSLADEQFF. Based on the CDR3 plus reference TRBV11-3 and TRBJ2-1, the full variable domain is EAGVVQSPRYKIIEKKQPVAFWCNPISGHNTLYWYLQNLGQGPELLIRYENEEAVDDSQLPKDRFSAERLKGVDSTLKIQPAELGDSAVYLCASSLSLADEQFFGPGTRLTVL.

The chain joins TRBV28 to TRBJ1-6; no clear D gene. Looked up from germline, CDR1 is MDHEN and CDR2 is SYDVKM. The ends were cut back, 8 bases at V and 0 bases at J, with 8 bases in the middle. The CDR3 has 14 residues. CDR3 nucleotide sequence: TGTGCCAGCTATATGAGCTCCTATAATTCACCCCTCCACTTT. As protein: CASYMSSYNSPLHF. Looking up the rest from reference TRBV28 and TRBJ1-6 gives the full variable domain: DVKVTQSSRYLVKRTGEKVFLECVQDMDHENMFWYRQDPGLGLRLIYFSYDVKMKEKGDIPEGYSVSREKKERFSLILESASTNQTSMYLCASYMSSYNSPLHFGNGTRLTVT.

This chain connects TRBV28 to TRBJ2-3; 9 bases are a match to TRBD2. CDR1 is MDHEN and CDR2 is SYDVKM in the germline V gene. V lost 3 bases, J lost 2 bases, and 21 bases stayed unmatched. This CDR3 contains 21 residues. The CDR3 loop reads CASSFPAGLAFGTLVTDTQYF. In nucleotides, the CDR3 is TGTGCCAGCAGTTTTCCGGCGGGACTAGCCTTTGGAACCCTAGTCACAGATACGCAGTATTTT.

V is TRBV19 and J is TRBJ2-7, with a possible D match to TRBD2 (5 bases). V was trimmed by 5 bases and J by 1 base, leaving 9 bases between them. The germline V gene has CDR1 LNHDA and CDR2 SQIVND (reference sequence). This CDR3 has 13 residues. The CDR3 coding sequence is TGTGCCAGTAGTCTCGCGGGTTCCTACGAGCAGTACTTC. Translated: CASSLAGSYEQYF.

This clone came up once. The rearrangement uses TRBV3-1 (or the pseudogene TRBV3-2) and TRBJ2-7; 10 bases are shared with TRBD2. The ends lost 1 base at V and 3 bases at J; junction bases unmatched: 3. This CDR3 has 15 amino acids. In germline, CDR1 is LGHDT, CDR2 YNNKEL (reference sequence). CDR3 protein: CASSQGIAGGYEQYF. The CDR3 DNA is TGTGCCAGCAGCCAAGGGATAGCGGGGGGCTACGAGCAGTACTTC.

This sequence joins TRBV3-1 (or the pseudogene TRBV3-2) and TRBJ1-2; D unclear. The CDR3 spans 11 residues. V lost 1 base, J lost 8 bases, and 5 bases lay in between. Germline V gives CDR1 LGHDT, CDR2 YNNKEL (reference sequence). The CDR3 nucleotides are TGTGCCAGCAGCCAAGGGCCGGGCTACACCTTC. Translated: CASSQGPGYTF.

The rearrangement links TRBV13 to TRBJ1-1; D gene unclear. Between the trimmed V and J ends, which lost 5 bases and 4 bases, there was a span of 8 bases. The CDR3 extends over 12 amino acids. In germline, CDR1 is PRHDT, CDR2 FYEKMQ (reference sequence). CDR3 protein: CASSPRGTEAFF. The CDR3 DNA follows: TGTGCCAGCAGCCCAAGAGGCACTGAAGCTTTCTTT.

The chain couples TRBV13 to TRBJ1-2; D is possibly TRBD1 (5 bases). Per germline, CDR1 PRHDT and CDR2 FYEKMQ (reference sequence). V lost 2 bases and J 10 bases, leaving 11 bases between the germline ends. The CDR3 contains 12 residues. The CDR3 sequence: CASSLIGTDYTF. In nucleotides, the CDR3 is TGTGCCAGCAGCTTAATAGGGACCGACTACACCTTC.

This clone was picked up a small number of times. The genes are TRBV2 and TRBJ1-2; a possible D gene is TRBD1 (5 bases). V lost 4 bases, J lost 3 bases, and 9 bases lay in between. The CDR3 covers 13 residues. Looked up from germline, CDR1 is SNHLY and CDR2 is FYNNEI. The CDR3 coding sequence is TGTGCCAGCAGTGGAGGGGCATACTATGGCTACACCTTC. Translating it yields CASSGGAYYGYTF.

The chain is built from TRBV5-5 and TRBJ1-1; TRBD1 is a possible D gene (5 bases). Germline V gene lookup returns CDR1 SGHKS and CDR2 YYEKEE (reference sequence). This CDR3 has 13 amino acids. V was pared by 3 bases and J by 11 bases, with 17 bases between. Written as DNA, the CDR3 is TGTGCCAGCAGCTGGGGAGCAGGGACTGGGGCTTTCTTT. Protein: CASSWGAGTGAFF.